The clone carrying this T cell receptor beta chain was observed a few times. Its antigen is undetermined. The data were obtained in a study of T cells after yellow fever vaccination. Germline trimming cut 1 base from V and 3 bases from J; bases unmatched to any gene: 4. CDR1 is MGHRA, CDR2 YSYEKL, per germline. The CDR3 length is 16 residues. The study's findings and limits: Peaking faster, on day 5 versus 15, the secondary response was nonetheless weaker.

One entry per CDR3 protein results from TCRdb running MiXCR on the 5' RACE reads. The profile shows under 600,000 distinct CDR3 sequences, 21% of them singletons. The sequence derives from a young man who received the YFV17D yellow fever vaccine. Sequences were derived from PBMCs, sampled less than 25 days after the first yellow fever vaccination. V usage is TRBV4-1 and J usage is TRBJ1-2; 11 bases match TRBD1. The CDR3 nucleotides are TGCGCCAGCAGCCAAGGGACAGGGGGCCAGGACTATGGCTACACCTTC. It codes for CASSQGTGGQDYGYTF.